The clone carrying this T cell receptor (beta chain) was observed once. Its specificity is not known. Treatment defined: over 15 received Ad26.COV2.S at low or high dose, single or two shots; about 5 received placebo; per-sample allocation not given. Sampling took place 63 days after the first vaccine or placebo injection. Some clones are missing from TCRdb's copy, which holds only in-frame ones; the method was immunoSEQ multiplex PCR. Of approximately 480,000 clones listed, about 83% are singletons. These data originate in a study of Ad26.COV2.S vaccination and SARS-CoV-2 variants. Looking at the study overall: Intramuscular Ad26.COV2.S at 5x10^10 or 1x10^11 viral particles.

Study-level points and caveats: Vaccine recipients and placebo recipients showed similar non-spike TCR breadth.

Germline loops: CDR1 SGHTA, CDR2 FQGNSA. The CDR3 totals 18 residues. Germline trimming cut 1 base from V and 0 bases from J; bases unmatched to any gene: 7. The TCR sequence derives from a person between 18 and 59 years old who received the Ad26.COV2.S COVID-19 vaccine or a placebo. The sample in question was peripheral blood, obtained in a trial of Ad26.COV2.S vaccine versus placebo. The chain recombines TRBV7-2 with TRBJ1-4; 8 positions agree with TRBD1. The CDR3 sequence: CASSLVGRGRATNEKLFF. The DNA for the CDR3 is TGTGCCAGCAGCTTAGTAGGCAGGGGGCGGGCAACTAATGAAAAACTGTTTTTT.